This record concerns one TCR beta chain sequence. Its cognate antigen is unknown. These data belong to a study of spatial heterogeneity in lung cancer. Whole-study context: The cohort: around 77 early-stage, untreated non-small cell lung cancer patients. Sequences of the beta chain were consistently detected in greater numbers than alpha-chain sequences. Raw sequencing reads included, on average, more than eight appearances of each unique TCR and UMI combination. Study-level points and caveats: Resection blood, more than follow-up blood, showed ubiquitous expanded tumor TCRs.

The time point here: blood at routine non-recurrence follow-up after resection. Unsorted whole RNA samples from tumor, nontumor lung or frozen PBMC were sequenced. V was cut by 3 bases and J by 8 bases, with 22 bases left in between. CDR3 length equals 17 residues. From germline, CDR1 is LNHDA and CDR2 SQIVND (reference sequence). A single record per CDR3 protein comes from TCRdb applying MiXCR to the 5' RACE reads. Of more than 95,000 distinct CDR3 sequences listed, roughly an eighth were seen once; the top ten hold roughly 17%. This sequence was found in a male donor with early-stage non-small cell lung cancer. This specimen consisted of PBMCs, obtained at follow-up. The V gene is TRBV19, the J gene TRBJ2-2; D possibly matches TRBD1 or TRBD2 (5 bases each). The CDR3 sequence: CASSIRANVRGRGELFF. The CDR3 DNA sequence: TGTGCCAGTAGTATCCGGGCGAACGTCCGGGGACGGGGGGAGCTGTTTTTT.